A single sample is the source of the 10 T cell receptor beta chains below, sequenced in a study of control samples from healthy donors and cancer patients. Data came from immunoSEQ multiplex PCR; TCRdb stores just in-frame clones and leaves some out. The data hold tens of thousands of clones, with 85% to 90% observed a single time. Material: blood. These receptors were obtained from a man aged 50 or older in good health.

The J gene is TRBJ1-2, the V gene TRBV19; D is unresolved. The CDR3 is 11 amino acids. The V end lost 10 bases, the J end lost 4 bases, and 10 bases lay between the germline ends. Germline V CDR1 and CDR2: LNHDA, SQIVND (reference sequence). CDR3 DNA sequence: TGTGCCATACTAAGTTTCTATGGCTACACCTTC. Amino acids: CAILSFYGYTF.

This chain connects TRBV5-1 to TRBJ2-1; D not resolved. Trimming cost V 5 bases and J 7 bases, with 7 bases left between them. The CDR3 runs 11 residues. CDR1 SGHRS and CDR2 YFSETQ come from the germline V gene. CDR3 in DNA: TGCGCCAGCAGTATTGGAAATGAGCAGTTCTTC. Translated, it gives CASSIGNEQFF.

The chain joins TRBV19 to TRBJ1-1; the D is unclear. The CDR3 has 14 residues. Trimming took off 6 bases at V and 7 bases at J, with 18 bases between the two ends. In germline, CDR1 is LNHDA, CDR2 SQIVND (reference sequence). CDR3 protein: CASRPVMGPFEAFF. CDR3 nucleotides: TGTGCCAGTAGGCCTGTGATGGGTCCTTTTGAAGCTTTCTTT.

The V call is TRBV7-8, the J call TRBJ2-1, with TRBD1 identical over 9 bases. The germline V gene has CDR1 SGHVS and CDR2 FQNEAQ. This CDR3 region has 15 residues. Unmatched junction bases numbered 11, after V lost 5 bases and J lost 9 bases. CDR3 sequence: CASSISGTGNREQFF. CDR3 nucleotide sequence: TGTGCCAGCAGCATTTCCGGGACAGGGAACCGTGAGCAGTTCTTC.

The chain employs TRBV20-1 and TRBJ1-1, with unresolved D. Trimming took 3 bases from V and 3 from J, leaving 5 bases between them. Looked up from germline, CDR1 is DFQATT and CDR2 is SNEGSKA (reference sequence). This CDR3 region has 11 residues. Written as DNA, the CDR3 is TGCAGTGCTAGTCCGTACACTGAAGCTTTCTTT. This translates into CSASPYTEAFF.

The chain carries TRBV5-4 and TRBJ1-1; a possible D gene is TRBD1 (6 bases). The V end lost 1 base, the J end lost 4 bases, and 14 bases lay between the germline ends. The CDR3 has 15 residues. Germline values: CDR1 SGHNT, CDR2 YYREEE (reference sequence). The CDR3 is CASSLKAGAVTEAFF. CDR3 nucleotides: TGTGCCAGCAGCTTGAAAGCAGGGGCGGTCACTGAAGCTTTCTTT.

The gene calls are TRBV11-3 and TRBJ2-3; 15 nucleotides align to TRBD2. CDR3 length: 18 amino acids. V trimming: 4 bases; J trimming: 0 bases; junction bases outside the gene matches: 5. Per the germline V gene, CDR1 is SGHNT and CDR2 is YENEEA. The CDR3 loop is CASSSGTSGGRSTDTQYF. The CDR3 DNA reads as TGTGCCAGCAGCTCCGGGACTAGCGGGGGGAGAAGCACAGATACGCAGTATTTT. The entire variable domain, with the rest obtained from reference TRBV11-3 and TRBJ2-3, is as follows: EAGVVQSPRYKIIEKKQPVAFWCNPISGHNTLYWYLQNLGQGPELLIRYENEEAVDDSQLPKDRFSAERLKGVDSTLKIQPAELGDSAVYLCASSSGTSGGRSTDTQYFGPGTRLTVL.

This rearrangement joins TRBV5-1 to TRBJ2-3; D gene uncertain. The germline V and J ends were trimmed by 0 bases and 4 bases, with 9 bases remaining between them. CDR1 SGHRS and CDR2 YFSETQ come from the germline V gene. There are 14 residues in the CDR3. This chain's CDR3 is CASSLEVSSDTQYF. DNA for the CDR3: TGCGCCAGCAGCTTGGAAGTGTCCTCAGATACGCAGTATTTT.

The rearrangement uses TRBV6-5 and TRBJ2-1, with no clear D. The CDR3 runs 15 residues. Germline CDR1 reads MNHEY; CDR2 reads SVGAGI. Trimming removed 5 bases from V and 0 bases from J, with 11 bases in between. CDR3 region: CASSRGPISYNEQFF. In DNA, the CDR3 is TGTGCCAGCAGTAGAGGACCGATCTCCTACAATGAGCAGTTCTTC.

The chain recombines TRBV19 with TRBJ2-1; 7 nucleotides align to TRBD1. The CDR3 totals 13 residues. The germline gives CDR1 LNHDA, CDR2 SQIVND (reference sequence). The J segment lost 9 bases and the V segment lost 3 bases, leaving 5 bases of the junction unmatched. The CDR3 sequence: CASSIQGDSEQFF. The CDR3 DNA is TGTGCCAGTAGTATCCAGGGGGACAGTGAGCAGTTCTTC.